This paragraph reports one TCR beta chain. The antigen remains undetermined. Germline CDR1 and CDR2: LNHDA and SQIVND (reference sequence). Deletions cut 2 bases from V and 7 bases from J, with 18 bases between. This CDR3 is built from 16 residues. The entirety of the isolated RNA underwent reverse transcription, so expressed TCRB transcripts were sequenced. Measured with immunoSEQ multiplex PCR; TCRdb has only the in-frame clones, and not every one. Of 600,000 to 650,000 clones listed, around 16% are singletons. These data come from a study of beta chain features in type 1 diabetes. General study findings and limits: Type 1 diabetes patients showed fewer insertions and more deletions at VDJ junctions.

The J gene is TRBJ1-5, the V gene TRBV19; D gene uncertain. The sequencing sample was made of naive CD4+ T cells from blood. The receptor was isolated from a man between 18 and 29 years old in good health. This chain's CDR3 is CASSITSVVIYQPQHF. The CDR3 DNA is TGTGCCAGTAGTATAACGTCCGTCGTAATCTACCAGCCCCAGCATTTT.